Here is one T cell receptor (beta chain) with its context. In its sample, this clonotype comes out as medium-sized (0.01 to 0.1%). The target of this receptor is not known. No base qualities exist here, and no much larger clone lies one base off it. A multiplex PCR system amplified the TCR beta CDR3 region, with a first 10-cycle round using 32 V-gene forward and 13 J-gene reverse primers. A QIAGEN Multiplex PCR Kit was used for first-round PCR, and the primer sequences were filed in Chinese patent CN105087789A. Illumina universal primers were added in a second PCR round performed with the Phusion High-Fidelity PCR Kit. Paired-end sequencing of TCR libraries was carried out on the Illumina HiSeq X Ten platform at a read length of 151 bp. The study's own analysis went as follows. Reads without multiplex PCR primers were removed using Cutadapt, read pairs were merged using PEAR, and CDR3 regions were called using MiXCR with default settings. Repertoire diversity was assessed by Shannon entropy, and clonality was calculated as one minus the Shannon entropy divided by the ln of the count of productive unique sequences. Dominant or high-frequency T-cell clones were defined as clonotypes at frequencies of at least 0.5%. TCRdb trimmed the raw reads at Q25, called clones with MiXCR and kept productive beta chains. Every entry covers one CDR3 protein and lists the most common genes and DNA from its rows. TCRdb's processing, not the authors', yielded these V and J calls. The sample yields several thousand distinct CDR3 sequences; less than 25% were counted once. The ten largest clones add up to over 8.5% of the sample.

The data are from a study of immune heterogeneity within non-small cell lung tumors listed by TCRdb under 2018. For the wider study: By histology, the tumors included roughly ten non-squamous carcinomas, several squamous cell carcinomas and 1 tumor not otherwise specified. The study combined whole-exome sequencing, RNA-seq and TCR beta repertoire sequencing of multiple spatially distinct regions from each NSCLC tumor to examine intratumoral immune heterogeneity. TCR repertoire analysis included roughly 58 tumor loci from under 16 patients, whereas transcriptome data included only 45 or so loci from roughly twelve patients. Binding of neoantigens to the HLA alleles of each patient was predicted with netMHCpan-3.0 for mutant peptides of 8 to 11 amino acids. Findings and caveats that apply to the study as a whole: Individual patients mostly had different high-frequency TCR beta clonotypes. Within a given patient, the same dominant CDR3B clonotypes showed up repeatedly across loci, although different tumor locations also carried unique high-frequency clones. A statistically significant but moderate positive correlation (R approximately 0.31) was observed between local T-cell repertoire clonality and local tumor mutational burden.

As encoded in the germline V gene, CDR1 is SNHLY while CDR2 is FYNNEI. The CDR3, cysteine through phenylalanine, is 14 amino acids long. The DNA shown is the 42-base CDR3, in frame from base 1. Trimming takes 7 bases from V and 7 bases from J, and the germline ends sit 20 bases apart. Genomic DNA was extracted from bulk tumor tissue and used as the TCR template, and around 540 ng gDNA was amplified per sample. Multiple biopsies per primary tumor were taken during surgery, spaced as far apart as possible within the tumor mass. Patients in the study cohort, which was described as untreated, were newly diagnosed NSCLC cases going through curative surgery. Donors were 15 newly diagnosed non-small cell lung cancer patients undergoing surgery with curative intent. The resected tumor masses were reviewed by two independent pathologists. Sequencing was performed only on DNA and RNA samples of high quality.

The sequence derives from a man between 70 and 80 years old with non-small cell lung cancer. The sequence joins TRBV2 to TRBJ2-7; no D gene can be assigned with confidence. The sample consisted of lung tumor tissue. The DNA sequence is as follows: TGTGCCAGCATCCCCCCTGGTTCGAGACTGGAGCAGTACTTC. It encodes CASIPPGSRLEQYF.